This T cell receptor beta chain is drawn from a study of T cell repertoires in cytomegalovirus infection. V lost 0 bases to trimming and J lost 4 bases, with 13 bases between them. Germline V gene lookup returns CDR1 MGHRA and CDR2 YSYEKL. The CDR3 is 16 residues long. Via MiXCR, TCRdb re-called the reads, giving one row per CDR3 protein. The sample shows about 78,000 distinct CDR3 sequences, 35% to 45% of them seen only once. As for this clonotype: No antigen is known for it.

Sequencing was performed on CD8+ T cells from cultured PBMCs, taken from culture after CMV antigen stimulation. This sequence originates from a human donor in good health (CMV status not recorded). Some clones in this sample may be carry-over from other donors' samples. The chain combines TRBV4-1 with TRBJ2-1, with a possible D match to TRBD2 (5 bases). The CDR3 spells CASSQDPGSEYNEQFF. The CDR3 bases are TGCGCCAGCAGCCAAGATCCGGGGAGCGAATACAATGAGCAGTTCTTC.